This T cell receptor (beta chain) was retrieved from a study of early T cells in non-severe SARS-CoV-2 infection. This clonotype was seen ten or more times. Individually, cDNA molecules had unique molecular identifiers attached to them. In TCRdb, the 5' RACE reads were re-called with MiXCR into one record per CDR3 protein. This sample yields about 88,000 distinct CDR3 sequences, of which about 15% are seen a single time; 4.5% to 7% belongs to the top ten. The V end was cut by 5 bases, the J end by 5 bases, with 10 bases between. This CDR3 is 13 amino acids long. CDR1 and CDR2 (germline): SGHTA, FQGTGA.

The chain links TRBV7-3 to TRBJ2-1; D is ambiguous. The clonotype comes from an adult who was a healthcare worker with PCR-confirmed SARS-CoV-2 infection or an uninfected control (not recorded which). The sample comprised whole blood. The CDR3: CASSHTGNNEQFF. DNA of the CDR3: TGTGCCAGCAGCCACACTGGAAACAATGAGCAGTTCTTC.